This TCR beta chain was profiled in a study of T cells in Graves' hyperthyroidism and ophthalmopathy. Germline V gene lookup returns CDR1 MNHEY and CDR2 SVGAGI. CDR3 size: 13 residues. Germline trimming cut 4 bases from V and 8 bases from J; bases unmatched to any gene: 7. Researchers took RNA transcripts and amplified the TCR beta CDR3 regions from them. The TCR CDR3 was amplified in a first-round RT-PCR using the HTBI primer set. TCRdb reprocessed the multiplex PCR reads via MiXCR and lists one record per CDR3 protein. The sample includes about 640,000 distinct CDR3 sequences, under 25% of them seen just once. A few counts support this clonotype.

V usage is TRBV6-5 and J usage is TRBJ1-2; 7 positions match TRBD1. The receptor was derived from a young man with Graves' ophthalmopathy. Specimen: blood. CDR3 sequence (DNA): TGTGCCAGCAGTTCCTTAGACAGGGACGGCTACACCTTC. Protein sequence: CASSSLDRDGYTF.